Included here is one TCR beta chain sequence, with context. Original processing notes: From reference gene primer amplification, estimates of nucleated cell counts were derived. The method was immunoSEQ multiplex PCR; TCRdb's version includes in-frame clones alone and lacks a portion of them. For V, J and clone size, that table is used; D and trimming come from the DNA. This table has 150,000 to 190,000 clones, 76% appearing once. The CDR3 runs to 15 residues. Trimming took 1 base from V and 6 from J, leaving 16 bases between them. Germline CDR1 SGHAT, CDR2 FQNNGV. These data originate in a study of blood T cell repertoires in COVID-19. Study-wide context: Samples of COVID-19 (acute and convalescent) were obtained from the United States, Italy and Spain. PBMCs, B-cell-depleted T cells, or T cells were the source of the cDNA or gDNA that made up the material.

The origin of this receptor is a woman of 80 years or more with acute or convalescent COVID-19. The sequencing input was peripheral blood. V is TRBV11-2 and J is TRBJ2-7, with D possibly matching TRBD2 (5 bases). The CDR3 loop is CASSLAAGPVIEQYF. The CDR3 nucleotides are TGTGCCAGCAGCTTAGCGGCGGGTCCGGTGATCGAGCAGTACTTC.